This T cell receptor (beta chain) was sequenced in a study of monozygotic twins with inflammatory bowel disease. There are 12 residues in the CDR3. Germline V gene data show CDR1 as LNHDA and CDR2 as SQIVND (reference sequence). Reprocessing the 5' RACE reads, TCRdb reports a single entry for every CDR3 protein and omits DNA. The data show approximately 200,000 distinct CDR3 sequences, and the top ten clones hold more than 7.5%. The sequenced sample was blood. V is TRBV19 and J is TRBJ1-1. The TCR sequence derives from a human donor with ulcerative colitis or Crohn's disease, or a healthy co-twin of an affected twin (not recorded which). The CDR3 protein is CASSSGPTEAFF.